The rows below give T cell receptor beta chains drawn from one sample of a study of beta chain features in type 1 diabetes. Produced via immunoSEQ multiplex PCR; TCRdb's table is partial and in-frame only. The data hold 150,000 to 170,000 clones, with approximately 10% observed a single time. The sample was central memory CD4+ T cells from blood. All receptors come from a man aged 30 to 39 with type 1 diabetes. CDR3s include the opening cysteine and the closing phenylalanine or tryptophan. A D gene is named only where the DNA matches it firmly. A clone size is listed for some rows: how often the clone was seen (once, few, many), or a class if it is expanded.

TRBJ2-7 16 TRBD1 TRBV5-4 few TGTGCCAGCAGCCCACCCCCGGGACAGGGGGTGAGCGAGCAGTACTTC CASSPPPGQGVSEQYF
TRBJ2-2 14 . TRBV15 few TGTGCCACCAGCAGAGACGGGAACACCGGGGAGCTGTTTTTT CATSRDGNTGELFF
TRBJ2-7 14 TRBD1 TRBV28 few TGTGCCAGCAGTTTAGGGACAGGGAGGCACGAGCAGTACTTC CASSLGTGRHEQYF
TRBJ2-7 14 TRBD1 TRBV7-8 once TGTGCCAGCAGCTTAGACAGGGGGACCTACGAGCAGTACTTC CASSLDRGTYEQYF
TRBJ2-3 14 TRBD2 TRBV7-8 . TGTGCCAGCAGCATGACTAGCGGATCAGATACGCAGTATTTT CASSMTSGSDTQYF
TRBJ2-6 18 . TRBV7-9 few TGTGCCAGCAGCTTAGACAGATTTCAGGGGTCTGGGGCCAACGTCCTGACTTTC CASSLDRFQGSGANVLTF
TRBJ1-5 14 . TRBV7-9 few TGTGCCAGCAGCAAGACAGTCGGCAATCAGCCCCAGCATTTT CASSKTVGNQPQHF
TRBJ2-1 16 . TRBV7-3 . TGTGCCAGCAGCCCCGGGAGATCCCTCCTTTACAATGAGCAGTTCTTC CASSPGRSLLYNEQFF
TRBJ2-5 15 . TRBV11-2 . TGTGCCAGCAGCTTAGATTCGAGTAACCAAGAGACCCAGTACTTC CASSLDSSNQETQYF
TRBJ1-1 13 . TRBV7-3 few TGTGCCAGCAGCTTATCTATGAACACTGAAGCTTTCTTT CASSLSMNTEAFF
TRBJ2-7 13 . TRBV10-3 few TGTGCCATCAGTGACAACCAATACAGCGAGCAGTACTTC CAISDNQYSEQYF
TRBJ1-2 17 TRBD1 TRBV27 few TGTGCCAGCAGCCGTTCGGTCTTAGGGGGGACAGGCGGTGGCTACACCTTC CASSRSVLGGTGGGYTF
TRBJ2-4 14 . TRBV6-5 few TGTGCCAGCAGTTACCCCGGAGCCAAAAACATTCAGTACTTC CASSYPGAKNIQYF
TRBJ2-6 15 . TRBV9 . TGTGCCAGCAGCGTAGACGGGACTGGGGCCAACGTCCTGACTTTC CASSVDGTGANVLTF
TRBJ2-5 15 . TRBV9 few TGTGCCAGCAGCTCCCATCTCGTGCAGGGAGAGACCCAGTACTTC CASSSHLVQGETQYF
TRBJ2-7 15 . TRBV7-3 . TGTGCCAGCAGCTTAGCAGGGGCTGCGACCTACGAGCAGTACTTC CASSLAGAATYEQYF
TRBJ2-3 17 TRBD2 TRBV7-2 few TGTGCCAGCAGCTTAGCGCGGACTAGCGGGAGCCCAGATACGCAGTATTTT CASSLARTSGSPDTQYF
TRBJ1-2 14 TRBD1 TRBV2 . TGTGCCAGCAGTGGGGACAGGGGGAACTATGGCTACACCTTC CASSGDRGNYGYTF
TRBJ1-2 11 . TRBV29-1 few TGCAGCGTTGAAAAGGGGTATGGCTACACCTTC CSVEKGYGYTF
TRBJ1-3 14 TRBD1 TRBV6-5 few TGTGCCAGCAGCCGGGACAGGGAGGGAAACACCATATATTTT CASSRDREGNTIYF
TRBJ2-7 12 . TRBV30 . TGTGCCTGGAGTCACAGTTACTACGAGCAGTACTTC CAWSHSYYEQYF
TRBJ2-1 14 . TRBV4-3 . TGCGCCAGCAGCCAAACCATTCCAGATCGCGAGCAGTTCTTC CASSQTIPDREQFF
TRBJ1-2 12 TRBD1 TRBV7-6 . TGTGCCAGCAGCCTAGGGACAGACGGCTACACCTTC CASSLGTDGYTF
TRBJ2-1 12 . TRBV30 few TGTGCCGCTTCAAGGGGCTACAATGAGCAGTTCTTC CAASRGYNEQFF
TRBJ2-7 11 TRBD1 TRBV29-1 . TGCAGCGTAGAATCAGGGGGCGAGCAGTACTTC CSVESGGEQYF
TRBJ2-1 14 TRBD1 TRBV7-3 few TGTGCCAGCAGCTTAACCCAGGGGGCGGGTGAGCAGTTCTTC CASSLTQGAGEQFF
TRBJ1-5 13 . TRBV11-2 . TGTGCCAGCAGCATCAGGGGTAATCAGCCCCAGCATTTT CASSIRGNQPQHF
TRBJ1-1 15 TRBD1 TRBV9 . TGTGCCAGCAGCGTAGAAGGGACAGGGAACACTGAAGCTTTCTTT CASSVEGTGNTEAFF
TRBJ2-7 16 TRBD1 TRBV28 few TGTGCCAGCAGTTCTCCCGGGACAGGGGGCCCCTACGAGCAGTACTTC CASSSPGTGGPYEQYF
TRBJ2-5 14 . TRBV7-2 . TGTGCCAGCAGCTTAGTCAAGGGGCGGGAGACCCAGTACTTC CASSLVKGRETQYF
TRBJ2-1 14 TRBD1 TRBV5-1 . TGCGCCAGCAGCCGTGGGACAGGGCACAATGAGCAGTTCTTC CASSRGTGHNEQFF
TRBJ1-2 11 . TRBV30 . TGTGCCTGGAGCAGTGGCGGGGGCTACACCTTC CAWSSGGGYTF
TRBJ1-3 15 . TRBV14 few TGTGCCAGCAGCCAACGAGCGGCATCTGGAAACACCATATATTTT CASSQRAASGNTIYF
TRBJ2-2 13 TRBD1 TRBV5-4 few TGTGCCAGCAGCGACAGGGTCACCGGGGAGCTGTTTTTT CASSDRVTGELFF
TRBJ2-1 16 . TRBV21-1 . TGTGCCAGCAGCGGTAGACACAGGGGATCCTACAATGAGCAGTTCTTC CASSGRHRGSYNEQFF